The rows below give T cell receptor beta chains drawn from one sample of a study of early T cells in non-severe SARS-CoV-2 infection. TCRdb used MiXCR to reprocess the 5' RACE reads, holding one entry per CDR3 protein. The table lists roughly 100,000 distinct CDR3 sequences, less than 15% of them singletons. The sample comprised whole blood. These receptors were taken from an adult who was a healthcare worker with PCR-confirmed SARS-CoV-2 infection or an uninfected control (not recorded which). Both conserved end residues are part of each CDR3. D genes are given only for firm matches. Size is stated for part of the rows, as once, few or many counts, or as a class when the clone is expanded.

v_gene	d_gene	abundance	j_gene	CDR3nt	CDR3aa
TRBV29-1	TRBD2	few	TRBJ2-3	TGCAGCGCCCGACCTAGCGGGGTTAGAGATACGCAGTATTTT	CSARPSGVRDTQYF
TRBV6-1	TRBD2	.	TRBJ2-1	TGTGCCAGCAGTGACACGGGGGGTATTGGTGAGCAGTTCTTC	CASSDTGGIGEQFF
TRBV5-1	TRBD1	many	TRBJ2-1	TGCGCCAGCAGCCGCCTTGGGACAGGGGGCTTGGGGAATGAGCAGTTCTTC	CASSRLGTGGLGNEQFF
TRBV7-8	.	.	TRBJ2-1	TGTGCCAGCAGCTCCCAAGGTGTCCGTGAGCAGTTCTTC	CASSSQGVREQFF
TRBV18	.	.	TRBJ2-1	TGTGCCAGCTCACCCTACCCTGGCAATGAGCAGTTCTTC	CASSPYPGNEQFF
TRBV7-2	TRBD1	.	TRBJ1-6	TGTGCCAGCAGCTTAAGACAGGGATTAAATTCACCCCTCCACTTT	CASSLRQGLNSPLHF
TRBV4-1	.	.	TRBJ1-1	TGCGCCAGCAGCCAGGGCGGGCCGTACACTGAAGCTTTCTTT	CASSQGGPYTEAFF
TRBV7-8	.	.	TRBJ2-5	TGTGCCAGCAGCTTAACCCCGGGAACAGCAGGAGAGACCCAGTACTTC	CASSLTPGTAGETQYF
TRBV12-3/TRBV12-4	.	few	TRBJ1-1	TGTGCCAGCAGTCCCGACACCTCCATGAACACTGAAGCTTTCTTT	CASSPDTSMNTEAFF
TRBV7-8	TRBD1	.	TRBJ1-5	TGTGCCAGCAGCTTACTACAGGGGTACGGAGGTCAGCCCCAGCATTTT	CASSLLQGYGGQPQHF
TRBV10-1	.	.	TRBJ2-3	TGCGCCAGCAGTGAAGGGAGAGATACGCAGTATTTT	CASSEGRDTQYF
TRBV7-9	.	few	TRBJ1-3	TGTGCCAGCAGCTGGGGACAAAATGTGAGGAACACCATATATTTT	CASSWGQNVRNTIYF
TRBV3-1	.	.	TRBJ2-7	TGTGCCAGCAGCCAAGTGACCGTACAGCAGTACTTC	CASSQVTVQQYF
TRBV6-2/TRBV6-3	.	.	TRBJ2-7	TGTGCCAGCAGTTACGATAGCGTCAGGGGCGAGCAGTACTTC	CASSYDSVRGEQYF
TRBV28	TRBD2	many	TRBJ2-3	TGTGCCAGCAGTTTTCAGCGGGGAAGCACAGATACGCAGTATTTT	CASSFQRGSTDTQYF
TRBV5-4	.	many	TRBJ2-7	TGTGCCAGCAGCCCACCTGGCGCGAGGGGAGCCTACGAGCAGTACTTC	CASSPPGARGAYEQYF
TRBV2	.	.	TRBJ1-5	TGTGCCAGCAGCTGGGTCAGGGTAAATCAGCCCCAGCATTTT	CASSWVRVNQPQHF
TRBV12-3/TRBV12-4	.	many	TRBJ1-5	TGTGCCAGCAGTCCCAATCCTAATCAGCCCCAGCATTTT	CASSPNPNQPQHF
TRBV20-1	TRBD2	once	TRBJ2-3	TGCAGTGCGAGGATAGCGGGGGGGGCCACAGATACGCAGTATTTT	CSARIAGGATDTQYF
TRBV5-1	TRBD1	many	TRBJ2-2	TGCGCCAGCAGCTTGGTTTCCGGGACAGGGCGTGGCGGGGAGCTGTTTTTT	CASSLVSGTGRGGELFF
TRBV6-2/TRBV6-3	.	.	TRBJ1-5	TGTGCCAGCAGTTCCGATCAGGGTGTGATTCTGGGTCAGCCCCAGCATTTT	CASSSDQGVILGQPQHF
TRBV9	.	many	TRBJ2-7	TGTGCCAGCAGCGTAGGAGGGAACGCCCGCGAGCAGTACTTC	CASSVGGNAREQYF
TRBV27	TRBD1	few	TRBJ1-1	TGTGCCAGCGCGGAGAGGGGGCGGACTGAAGCTTTCTTT	CASAERGRTEAFF
TRBV7-2	.	.	TRBJ2-3	TGTGCCAGCAGCTTGGACAGCCTCACAGATACGCAGTATTTT	CASSLDSLTDTQYF
TRBV14	.	many	TRBJ2-5	TGTGCCAGCAGCCGATCATGGGCGCGGACCCAGTACTTC	CASSRSWARTQYF
TRBV7-9	TRBD2	many	TRBJ2-7	TGTGCCAGCAGATCCAGGGAGGGTACCTCCGAGCAGTACTTC	CASRSREGTSEQYF
TRBV28	.	.	TRBJ1-2	TGTGCCAGCACTTTGAATCAGGGGCGCGGGTCCTATGGCTACACCTTC	CASTLNQGRGSYGYTF
TRBV6-6	.	.	TRBJ2-1	TGTGCCAGCAGTTACTCACAGTTTTCCTCCTACAATGAGCAGTTCTTC	CASSYSQFSSYNEQFF
TRBV6-5	.	.	TRBJ1-4	TGTGCCAGCAGCCCCTTCGGGGGCGCTAATGAAAAACTGTTTTTT	CASSPFGGANEKLFF
TRBV10-2	.	.	TRBJ2-3	TGCGCCAGCAGTGCCTCCCTAGCCGATACGCAGTATTTT	CASSASLADTQYF
TRBV29-1	.	.	TRBJ1-3	TGCAGCGTTGGGGACACCTTCTCTGGAAACACCATATATTTT	CSVGDTFSGNTIYF
TRBV5-4	.	many	TRBJ2-2	TGTGCCAGCGCCGCCGGGACTTTGAACACCGGGGAGCTGTTTTTT	CASAAGTLNTGELFF
TRBV3-1	.	many	TRBJ1-2	TGTGCCAGCAGCCCCGCCCTGAGTAGTGGCTACACCTTC	CASSPALSSGYTF
TRBV7-2	.	.	TRBJ2-7	TGTGCCAGCAGCTTATCGAGCTACTACGAGCAGTACTTC	CASSLSSYYEQYF
TRBV29-1	.	.	TRBJ2-7	TGCAGCGTTGGCTACGGGGTCCTAGAGCAGTACTTC	CSVGYGVLEQYF
TRBV4-1	TRBD2	.	TRBJ2-5	TGCGCCAGCAGCCAAACCGGAAGTGTAGCGGGGGGACAAGAGACCCAGTACTTC	CASSQTGSVAGGQETQYF
TRBV2	.	few	TRBJ1-2	TGTGCCAGCAGTGAGAACACGGTCTATGGCTACACCTTC	CASSENTVYGYTF
TRBV20-1	.	.	TRBJ1-1	TGCAGACAAGGCCGAAACACTGAAGCTTTCTTT	CRQGRNTEAFF
TRBV7-2	.	many	TRBJ2-3	TGTGCCAGCAGCTTAGGTCGGAGCACAGATACGCAGTATTTT	CASSLGRSTDTQYF
TRBV7-8	TRBD1	.	TRBJ1-1	TGTGCCAGCAGTTTCGGCAGGGGGCTTGAAGCTTTCTTT	CASSFGRGLEAFF
TRBV6-6	TRBD1	few	TRBJ1-5	TGTGCCAGCAGTTACTCTGACAGGGCTCAGCCCCAGCATTTT	CASSYSDRAQPQHF
TRBV7-8	TRBD1	many	TRBJ1-2	TGTGCCAGCAGCTCCGGACAGGGGGCATATGGCTACACCTTC	CASSSGQGAYGYTF
TRBV7-8	.	many	TRBJ1-5	TGTGCCAGCAGCAGATGGACAGTGAGCAATCAGCCCCAGCATTTT	CASSRWTVSNQPQHF
TRBV15	TRBD1	many	TRBJ2-3	TGTGCCACCAGCAGAGATGTCCGGACAGGGGAGTATTTT	CATSRDVRTGEYF
TRBV6-5	TRBD1	many	TRBJ1-5	TGTGCCAGCAGTCGCCAGGGACAGGGGGCGCAGCCCCAGCATTTT	CASSRQGQGAQPQHF
TRBV6-5	.	.	TRBJ1-4	TGTGCCAGCACCAACGGTGAAAAACTGTTTTTT	CASTNGEKLFF
TRBV25-1	.	many	TRBJ1-4	TGTGCCAGCAGTAGCCCAGCCTCAACTAATGAAAAACTGTTTTTT	CASSSPASTNEKLFF
TRBV10-3	TRBD1	.	TRBJ1-5	TGTGCCATCAGTCCCCAGGGGGAGCAGCCCCAGCATTTT	CAISPQGEQPQHF
TRBV20-1	.	.	TRBJ2-3	TGCAGTAGCACCTTCTACCCTAACACAGATACGCAGTATTTT	CSSTFYPNTDTQYF
TRBV6-1	.	.	TRBJ2-3	TGTGCCAGCAGTGAAGGAGGAGTTACGCAGTATTTT	CASSEGGVTQYF
TRBV20-1	.	many	TRBJ2-5	TGCAGTGCTAGAGAGGGGGTCTCTTACCAAGAGACCCAGTACTTC	CSAREGVSYQETQYF
TRBV5-1	.	.	TRBJ1-5	TGCGCCAGCAGCTTGTACCCCGATAGCAATCAGCCCCAGCATTTT	CASSLYPDSNQPQHF
TRBV15	TRBD1	many	TRBJ2-7	TGTGCCACCAGCAGAGATTCAGGGACAGGGAAGTACGAGCAGTACTTC	CATSRDSGTGKYEQYF
TRBV5-1	.	many	TRBJ1-5	TGCGCCAGCAGCTGGGGGGATCCCAATCAGCCCCAGCATTTT	CASSWGDPNQPQHF
TRBV7-9	TRBD1	.	TRBJ2-5	TGTGCCAGCAGCTTTGGCAGGGGGACAGAGACCCAGTACTTC	CASSFGRGTETQYF
TRBV29-1	TRBD1	many	TRBJ2-5	TGCAGCGTTGAAAGGACAGGGGTTGAGACCCAGTACTTC	CSVERTGVETQYF
TRBV7-2	TRBD2	.	TRBJ2-7	TGTGCCAGCAGCTTAGGGAGCCTTGGCGGGGGTTCCGAGCAGTACTTC	CASSLGSLGGGSEQYF